This T cell receptor (beta chain) was retrieved from a study of siplizumab effects on memory and regulatory T cells. Study-wide findings and caveats: Sequences below about 10^-5 frequency were poorly captured. As a result, only a minor fraction of alloreactive clones mapped to unstimulated subsets. Proof of suppressive function in proliferating Tregs from siplizumab cultures was not established. It seemed that naive T cells were more diverse than memory cells and were major contributors to the alloresponse.

V lost 4 bases and J 2 bases, leaving 8 bases between the germline ends. The CDR3 loop spans 12 amino acids. CDR1 GTSNPN and CDR2 SVGIG come from the germline V gene (reference sequence). A note on this clone: Its antigen is not identified.

Clones were sequenced by immunoSEQ multiplex PCR, and TCRdb holds only the in-frame ones, with some missing. The table includes about 100,000 clones, about 94% detected once. The TCR was taken from a human donor in good health. Sequencing input: non-Treg CD4+ T cells sorted from blood. V is TRBV30 and J is TRBJ1-1; the D is unclear. The CDR3: CAWKRSNTEAFF. CDR3 nucleotide sequence: TGTGCCTGGAAGAGGAGCAACACTGAAGCTTTCTTT.